This entry lists 22 T cell receptor beta chains sequenced from one sample in a study of T-cell reconstitution after alpha-beta-depleted transplantation in children. Preparing the TCRbeta library involved the use of unique molecular identifiers. TCRdb reprocessed the PCR reads with MiXCR, giving one entry per CDR3 protein. This repertoire shows approximately 500,000 distinct CDR3 sequences, roughly a tenth found once; its top ten account for around 2%. Sequenced here: PBMCs, sampled before TCRalphabeta/CD19-depleted stem cell transplant. Receptor source: a child aged 2 to 10 with inherited bone marrow failure, due to receive a stem cell transplant.

This clonotype was picked up many times. V usage is TRBV27 and J usage is TRBJ2-5; 7 nucleotides align to TRBD1. V was pared by 3 bases and J by 1 base, with 8 bases of the junction left unmatched. Germline V CDR1 and CDR2: MNHEY, SMNVEV (reference sequence). The CDR3 is 16 amino acids. The CDR3 DNA reads TGTGCCAGCAGTTTTCTCGGGCCAGGGGGCCAAGAGACCCAGTACTTC. Its protein product is CASSFLGPGGQETQYF.

This clonotype was recorded at least ten times. The V and J genes are TRBV7-9 and TRBJ2-1, with 10 positions matching TRBD2. The CDR3 covers 16 residues. V dropped 1 base and J dropped 7; count of bases not matched to a gene: 7. From germline, CDR1 is SEHNR and CDR2 FQNEAQ (reference sequence). The CDR3 nucleotides are TGTGCCAGCAGCTTAGTGGCTAGCGGGAGCGTTAATGAGCAGTTCTTC. It encodes CASSLVASGSVNEQFF. Using reference TRBV7-9 and TRBJ2-1 for the parts outside the CDR3, the full variable domain is DTGVSQNPRHKITKRGQNVTFRCDPISEHNRLYWYRQTLGQGPEFLTYFQNEAQLEKSRLLSDRFSAERPKGSFSTLEIQRTEQGDSAMYLCASSLVASGSVNEQFFGPGTRLTVL.

This clonotype was counted at least ten times. The chain is built from TRBV6-6 and TRBJ2-7, with D perhaps matching TRBD2 (6 bases). V dropped 6 bases and J dropped 7 bases, with 13 bases sitting between them. CDR3 length equals 12 residues. CDR1 and CDR2 (germline): MNHNY, SVGAGI (reference sequence). The CDR3 sequence is CASRPEGWEQYF. DNA for the CDR3: TGTGCCAGCAGACCGGAGGGATGGGAGCAGTACTTC.

On this clonotype itself: A much larger clonotype is one base distant, so this may be a read error. Since the CDR3 does not end with the conserved phenylalanine or tryptophan, this likely comes from a read error. The chain carries TRBV18 and TRBJ2-4; 8 bases fit TRBD1. The CDR3 runs 12 residues. Germline V gives CDR1 KGHSH, CDR2 LQKENI. The ends lost 7 bases at V and 5 bases at J; junction bases unmatched: 1. The CDR3 nucleotides read TGTGCCAGCTTGGGACAGGAAAACATTCAGTACTTA. It is translated as CASLGQENIQYL.

Concerning this clonotype: A much larger clone differs by one base, so this may be a read error. The chain has TRBV12-3 or TRBV12-4 and TRBJ2-1; 13 nucleotides match TRBD2. This CDR3 region has 17 residues. CDR3 sequence (DNA): TGTGCCTGCAGCCCTAGGACTAGCGGGAGTAACTACAATGAGCAGTTCTTC. Translation gives CACSPRTSGSNYNEQFF.

This clonotype was found a few times. The V and J genes are TRBV5-5 and TRBJ2-3; possibly TRBD2 for D (6 bases). V lost 6 bases, J lost 3 bases, and 17 bases lay in between. The CDR3 contains 15 residues. Germline V gene data show CDR1 as SGHKS and CDR2 as YYEKEE (reference sequence). The CDR3 loop is CASNIGRGRTDTQYF. The CDR3 region has the DNA TGTGCCAGCAACATTGGGCGGGGACGTACAGATACGCAGTATTTT.

This clonotype was picked up many times. This chain links TRBV7-8 with TRBJ1-5, with a possible D match to TRBD1 (6 bases). V lost 1 base to trimming and J lost 4 bases, with 11 bases between them. Germline CDR1 reads SGHVS; CDR2 reads FQNEAQ. The CDR3 has 15 residues. CDR3 sequence (DNA): TGTGCCAGCAGCTTAGAACAGGGATTAAATCAGCCCCAGCATTTT. Amino acids: CASSLEQGLNQPQHF.

This clonotype turned up a few times. The rearrangement links TRBV28 to TRBJ2-5; D possibly matches TRBD1 or TRBD2 (5 bases each). Germline V lookup: CDR1 MDHEN, CDR2 SYDVKM. V was shortened by 5 bases and J by 3 bases, with 13 bases between the two germline ends. CDR3 length: 14 amino acids. The CDR3 sequence is CASSRGPGEETQYF. The CDR3 DNA reads TGTGCCAGCAGTCGGGGACCGGGCGAAGAGACCCAGTACTTC.

This clonotype was counted once. The junction departs from the called germline gene at one end, perhaps through a read error. The V call is TRBV2, the J call TRBJ2-7; D is ambiguous. Germline V gives CDR1 SNHLY, CDR2 FYNNEI. The CDR3 is 15 amino acids. The CDR3 coding sequence is TGTGCCGGCAGTCTCGGGCTAGTCATATCCTACGAGCAGTACTTC. Translation: CAGSLGLVISYEQYF.

Ten or more counts support this clonotype. As DNA, the CDR3 is TGCGCCAGCAGCCAAGGATCGGAGGGGGCTGGTTCACCCCTCCACTTT. Protein sequence: CASSQGSEGAGSPLHF. The chain employs TRBV4-3 and TRBJ1-6; 7 bases agree with TRBD1. CDR1 LGHNA and CDR2 YSLEER come from the germline V gene. This CDR3 is 16 amino acids long. The trim removed 1 base at V and 9 bases at J, leaving 9 bases unmatched.

This clonotype was seen repeatedly, ten times or more. The chain uses TRBV7-8 and TRBJ1-5; tentatively, D is TRBD1 (6 bases). Germline assignment: CDR1 SGHVS and CDR2 FQNEAQ. V lost 1 base and J lost 7, with 17 bases in between. This CDR3 has 16 residues. CDR3 coding DNA: TGTGCCAGCAGCTTAGAACCAGGGGATAAAAAACAGCCCCAGCATTTT. Protein: CASSLEPGDKKQPQHF.

At least ten counts were recorded for this clonotype. This sequence joins TRBV27 and TRBJ2-1; D not resolved. V lost 0 bases to trimming and J lost 8 bases, with 8 bases between them. Germline CDR1 MNHEY, CDR2 SMNVEV (reference sequence). The CDR3 length is 13 residues. The CDR3 sequence is CASSLSWYHEQFF. DNA for the CDR3: TGTGCCAGCAGTTTATCGTGGTATCATGAGCAGTTCTTC.

This clonotype has ten or more counts. This sequence joins TRBV7-6 and TRBJ2-1; 7 bases are shared with TRBD2. The CDR3 consists of 15 residues. V lost 2 bases to trimming and J lost 7 bases; unmatched junction nucleotides: 8. Germline CDR1 and CDR2: SGHVS and FNYEAQ. CDR3 loop: CASSLYEGGPNEQFF. The DNA for the CDR3 is TGTGCCAGCAGCTTATATGAGGGAGGGCCAAATGAGCAGTTCTTC. Full variable domain (missing parts from reference TRBV7-6 and TRBJ2-1): GAGVSQSPRYKVTKRGQDVALRCDPISGHVSLYWYRQALGQGPEFLTYFNYEAQQDKSGLPNDRFSAERPEGSISTLTIQRTEQRDSAMYRCASSLYEGGPNEQFFGPGTRLTVL.

In its sample, this clonotype was seen a few times. The chain links TRBV20-1 to TRBJ2-1; 8 bases match TRBD2. CDR1 is DFQATT and CDR2 is SNEGSKA in the germline V gene (reference sequence). There are 15 residues in the CDR3. The V and J ends lost 0 bases and 2 bases, in that order; junction bases with no gene match: 3. The CDR3 sequence: CSARDRGGTYNEQFF. The CDR3 DNA reads TGCAGTGCTAGAGATCGGGGGGGGACCTACAATGAGCAGTTCTTC.

At least ten counts were recorded for this clonotype. The CDR3 region is CSAYRDRVSYEQYF. CDR3 in DNA: TGCAGTGCCTACCGGGACAGGGTATCCTACGAGCAGTACTTC. The J gene is TRBJ2-7, the V gene TRBV20-1; 9 bases fit TRBD1. The CDR3 has 14 residues. Trimming at V came to 6 bases and at J to 1 base, leaving 7 bases not matched to a gene. From germline, CDR1 is DFQATT and CDR2 SNEGSKA (reference sequence).

The CDR3, as DNA: TGTGCCAGCAGTTCGGTCGGACAGGGCCCTGGCTACACCTTC. Its translation is CASSSVGQGPGYTF. The rearrangement links TRBV27 to TRBJ1-2; 8 bases match TRBD1. The CDR3 runs 14 residues. Germline trimming cut 4 bases from V and 7 bases from J; bases unmatched to any gene: 8. Germline V gene sequence: CDR1 MNHEY, CDR2 SMNVEV (reference sequence).

This clonotype was found many times. The chain links TRBV20-1 to TRBJ2-7; TRBD2 matches 8 bases. CDR3 length: 12 amino acids. V dropped 4 bases and J dropped 5; count of bases not matched to a gene: 4. CDR1 and CDR2 (germline): DFQATT, SNEGSKA (reference sequence). CDR3 coding DNA: TGCAGTGCTACCCCGACTAGCGACGAGCAGTACTTC. The encoded protein is CSATPTSDEQYF.

In the case of this clonotype: One base away lies a much larger clone, so this may be a sequencing read error. This is likely a read error, given that the CDR3 carries no conserved phenylalanine or tryptophan at its end. This chain joins TRBV6-1 and TRBJ2-6; D call uncertain. Trimming took 6 bases from V and 2 from J, leaving 14 bases between them. The length of the CDR3 is 16 residues. CDR1 and CDR2 (germline): MNHNS, SASEGT. The CDR3 here is CASRDPTGTGANVLTC. The CDR3 DNA follows: TGTGCCAGCAGGGACCCTACGGGTACTGGGGCCAACGTCCTGACTTGC.

This clonotype was observed at least ten times. The chain employs TRBV7-2 and TRBJ1-2; 7 bases match TRBD1. Germline trimming cut 6 bases from V and 2 bases from J; bases unmatched to any gene: 12. In germline, CDR1 is SGHTA, CDR2 FQGNSA. CDR3 length: 16 amino acids. The CDR3 loop is CASSPTGVQSNYGYTF. In DNA, the CDR3 is TGTGCCAGCAGTCCAACAGGGGTCCAATCCAACTATGGCTACACCTTC.

This clonotype was recorded at least ten times. The rearrangement links TRBV12-3 or TRBV12-4 to TRBJ2-3; D remains unclear. Between the trimmed V and J ends, which lost 2 bases and 7 bases, there was a span of 4 bases. This CDR3 has 11 amino acids. This CDR3 is CASSLLYTQYF. CDR3 DNA sequence: TGTGCCAGCAGTTTATTGTATACGCAGTATTTT.

This clonotype was seen ten or more times. The V and J genes are TRBV20-1 and TRBJ2-3; 8 positions match TRBD2. V was clipped by 3 bases and J by 0 bases; unmatched bases: 2. Germline V CDR1 and CDR2: DFQATT, SNEGSKA (reference sequence). The CDR3 totals 14 residues. The CDR3 protein is CSASGRASTDTQYF. The CDR3 bases are TGCAGTGCTAGCGGGAGGGCCAGCACAGATACGCAGTATTTT.

The J gene is TRBJ2-6, the V gene TRBV5-4; D call uncertain. Trimming pared 0 bases from V and 0 bases from J, leaving 7 bases between. The CDR3 runs to 16 residues. Germline values: CDR1 SGHNT, CDR2 YYREEE (reference sequence). CDR3 sequence reads: CASSLGGSSGANVLTF. CDR3 DNA: TGTGCCAGCAGCTTGGGTGGCAGCTCTGGGGCCAACGTCCTGACTTTC. Full variable domain (remainder filled in from reference TRBV5-4 and TRBJ2-6): ETGVTQSPTHLIKTRGQQVTLRCSSQSGHNTVSWYQQALGQGPQFIFQYYREEENGRGNFPPRFSGLQFPNYSSELNVNALELDDSALYLCASSLGGSSGANVLTFGAGSRLTVL.